This T cell receptor beta chain is drawn from a study of Ad26.COV2.S vaccination and SARS-CoV-2 variants. Described treatment: some 20 received Ad26.COV2.S at low or high dose, single or two shots; about 5 received placebo; per-sample allocation not given. Day 63 after the first vaccine or placebo injection was the time point for sampling. Clones were sequenced by immunoSEQ multiplex PCR, and TCRdb holds only the in-frame ones, with some missing. The repertoire holds about 350,000 clones, with about 85% as singletons. With 5 bases clipped from V and 5 bases from J, the junction kept 8 bases outside the gene matches. CDR3 length: 14 residues. Germline V gene data show CDR1 as MNHEY and CDR2 as SMNVEV (reference sequence).

The chain uses TRBV27 and TRBJ2-5, with 7 bases identical to TRBD1. The specimen comprised peripheral blood, sampled in a trial of Ad26.COV2.S vaccine versus placebo. The sequence derives from a person between 18 and 65 years old who received the Ad26.COV2.S COVID-19 vaccine or a placebo. The DNA for the CDR3 is TGTGCCAGCAGTCTAGAGACAGGGTACGAGACCCAGTACTTC. Translating gives CASSLETGYETQYF.